This TCR beta chain was profiled in a study of vaccination effects on CD4 cells after COVID-19. This clone appeared a few times. What it binds is unknown. V lost 3 bases, J lost 2 bases, and 12 bases lay in between. The CDR3 has 15 amino acids. CDR1 is KGHSH, CDR2 LQKENI, per germline. CD4+ T cells specific for antigen were expanded with viral peptide pools by the ViraFEST assay before sequencing. After roughly ten days in culture, the CD4+ T cells were isolated. Vaccine administered to participants consisted of two doses of either BNT162b2 or mRNA-1273. Only in-frame clones appear in the TCRdb table, and some are missing; sequencing was by immunoSEQ multiplex PCR. Among approximately 74,000 clones, about three quarters were seen once, and the ten largest hold about 1.2%.

The source is a human donor who received a COVID-19 vaccine. This rearrangement joins TRBV18 to TRBJ2-3; D is undetermined. Here the sequenced sample was CD4+ T cells from PBMCs cultured with HCoV-OC43 spike peptides, taken after COVID-19 vaccination. Specified subset: HCoV-OC43 spike overlapping peptide pool stimulation. CDR3 region: CASSPAPGTTDTQYF. CDR3 bases: TGTGCCAGCTCACCGGCTCCGGGTACCACAGATACGCAGTATTTT.